The clone carrying this T cell receptor beta chain has a count of ten or more. The antigen remains undetermined. These data come from a study of early T cells in non-severe SARS-CoV-2 infection. Using its own MiXCR run on the 5' RACE reads, TCRdb lists one record per CDR3 protein. Of about 57,000 distinct CDR3 sequences in the sample, 8.5% to 10% were seen once. CDR3 length equals 17 residues. Germline CDR1 is SGDLS and CDR2 is YYNGEE. Trimming stripped 0 bases from V and 8 bases from J, with 21 bases between. Study outcomes and limitations: Missing private and CD4 specificities, VDJdb matching favored anti-spike CD8 responses.

This sequence was found in an adult who was a healthcare worker with PCR-confirmed SARS-CoV-2 infection or an uninfected control (not recorded which). The rearrangement joins TRBV9 to TRBJ2-1; possible D gene TRBD2, 6 bases. The sequenced sample was whole blood. CDR3 sequence (DNA): TGTGCCAGCAGCGTAGCGGGCAGTTTGGGGGGTTTCGATGAGCAGTTCTTC. Protein sequence: CASSVAGSLGGFDEQFF. The whole variable domain, remainder taken from reference TRBV9 and TRBJ2-1, is DSGVTQTPKHLITATGQRVTLRCSPRSGDLSVYWYQQSLDQGLQFLIQYYNGEERAKGNILERFSAQQFPDLHSELNLSSLELGDSALYFCASSVAGSLGGFDEQFFGPGTRLTVL.